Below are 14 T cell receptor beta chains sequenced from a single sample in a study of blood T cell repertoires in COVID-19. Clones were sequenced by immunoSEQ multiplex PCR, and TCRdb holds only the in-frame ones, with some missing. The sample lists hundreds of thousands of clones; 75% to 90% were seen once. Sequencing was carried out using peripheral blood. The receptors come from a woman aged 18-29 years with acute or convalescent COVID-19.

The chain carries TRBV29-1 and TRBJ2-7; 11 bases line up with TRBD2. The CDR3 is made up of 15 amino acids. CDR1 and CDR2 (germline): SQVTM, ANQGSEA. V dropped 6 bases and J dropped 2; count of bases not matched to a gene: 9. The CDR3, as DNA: TGCAGCGTCAAGACCTTTAGCGGGGGGGCCTACGAGCAGTACTTC. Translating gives CSVKTFSGGAYEQYF.

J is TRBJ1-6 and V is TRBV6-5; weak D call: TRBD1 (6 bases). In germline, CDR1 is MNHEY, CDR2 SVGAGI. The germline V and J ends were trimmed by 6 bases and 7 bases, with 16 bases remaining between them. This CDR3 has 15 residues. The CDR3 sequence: CASSGQQGWNSPLHF. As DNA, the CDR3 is TGTGCCAGCAGCGGACAACAGGGATGGAATTCACCCCTCCACTTT.

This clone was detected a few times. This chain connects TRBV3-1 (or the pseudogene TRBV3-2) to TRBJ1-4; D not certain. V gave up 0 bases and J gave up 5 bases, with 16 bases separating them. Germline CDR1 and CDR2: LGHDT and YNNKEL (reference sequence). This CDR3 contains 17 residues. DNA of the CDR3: TGTGCCAGCAGCCAAGATCGATTACGGGGTAGAAATGAAAAACTGTTTTTT. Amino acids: CASSQDRLRGRNEKLFF.

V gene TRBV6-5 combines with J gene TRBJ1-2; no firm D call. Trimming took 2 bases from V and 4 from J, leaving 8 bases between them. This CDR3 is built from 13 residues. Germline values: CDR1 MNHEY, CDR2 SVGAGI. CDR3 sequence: CASSYAALYGYTF. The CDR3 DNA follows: TGTGCCAGCAGTTACGCGGCGCTCTATGGCTACACCTTC.

This chain's CDR3 is CASSTQGPGNTIYF. CDR3 nucleotides: TGTGCCAGCAGTACCCAGGGTCCCGGAAACACCATATATTTT. The chain combines TRBV28 with TRBJ1-3, with a weak D call TRBD1 (5 bases). CDR3 size: 14 residues. V lost 5 bases, J lost 4 bases, and 12 bases lay in between. Germline V lookup: CDR1 MDHEN, CDR2 SYDVKM.

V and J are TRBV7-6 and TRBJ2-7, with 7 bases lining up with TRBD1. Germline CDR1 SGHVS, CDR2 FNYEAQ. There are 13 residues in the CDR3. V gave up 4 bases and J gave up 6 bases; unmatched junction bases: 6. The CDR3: CASSSDHRGEQYF. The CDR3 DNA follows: TGTGCCAGCAGCTCCGATCACAGGGGCGAGCAGTACTTC.

This CDR3 reads CASSVSGAENQPQHF. CDR3 nucleotides: TGTGCCAGCAGCGTATCAGGCGCCGAGAATCAGCCCCAGCATTTT. The chain is built from TRBV9 and TRBJ1-5; no definite D call. V lost 1 base, J lost 4 bases, and 12 bases lay in between. Germline V gene sequence: CDR1 SGDLS, CDR2 YYNGEE. There are 15 residues in the CDR3.

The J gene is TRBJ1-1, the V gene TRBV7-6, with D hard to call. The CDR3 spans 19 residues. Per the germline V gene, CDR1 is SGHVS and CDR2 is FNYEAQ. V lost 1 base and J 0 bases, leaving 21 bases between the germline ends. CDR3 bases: TGTGCCAGCAGCTTAGTAGTGGGCCATGGACTTACCATGAACACTGAAGCTTTCTTT. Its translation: CASSLVVGHGLTMNTEAFF.

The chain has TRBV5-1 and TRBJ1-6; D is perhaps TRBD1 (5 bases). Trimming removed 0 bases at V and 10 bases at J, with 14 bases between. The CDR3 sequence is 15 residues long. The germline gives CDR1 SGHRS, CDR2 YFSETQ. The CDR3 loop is CASSLEAGRRSPLHF. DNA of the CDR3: TGCGCCAGCAGCTTGGAGGCAGGGAGGAGATCACCCCTCCACTTT.

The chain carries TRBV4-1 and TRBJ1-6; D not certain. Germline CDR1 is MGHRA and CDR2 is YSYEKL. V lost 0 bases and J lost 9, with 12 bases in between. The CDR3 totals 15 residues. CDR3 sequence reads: CASSQDEGIASPLHF. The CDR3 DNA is TGCGCCAGCAGCCAAGATGAGGGTATCGCTTCACCCCTCCACTTT.

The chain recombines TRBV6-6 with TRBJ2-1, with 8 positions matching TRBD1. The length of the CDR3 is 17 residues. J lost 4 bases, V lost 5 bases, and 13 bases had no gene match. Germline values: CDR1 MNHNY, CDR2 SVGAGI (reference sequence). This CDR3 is CASSRSMTGVLYNEQFF. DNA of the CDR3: TGTGCCAGCAGTCGAAGCATGACAGGGGTTCTTTACAATGAGCAGTTCTTC.

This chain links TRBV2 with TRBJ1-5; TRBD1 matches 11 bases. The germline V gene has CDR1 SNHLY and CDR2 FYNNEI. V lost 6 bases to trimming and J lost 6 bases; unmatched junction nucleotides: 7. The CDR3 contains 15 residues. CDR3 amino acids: CASRAGQGVSQPQHF. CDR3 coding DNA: TGTGCCAGCAGGGCGGGACAGGGGGTAAGTCAGCCCCAGCATTTT.

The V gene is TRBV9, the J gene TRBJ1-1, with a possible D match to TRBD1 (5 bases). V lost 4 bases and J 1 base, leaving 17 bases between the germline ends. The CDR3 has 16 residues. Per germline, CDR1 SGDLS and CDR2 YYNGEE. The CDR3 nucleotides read TGTGCCAGCAGCCCTCGGGGGGGGTCAGGGAACACTGAAGCTTTCTTT. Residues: CASSPRGGSGNTEAFF.

The CDR3 is CASTGAVTEAFF. For the CDR3, the DNA is TGTGCCAGCACAGGGGCGGTTACTGAAGCTTTCTTT. This chain joins TRBV12-3 or TRBV12-4 and TRBJ1-1; D perhaps matches TRBD1 (6 bases). Between the trimmed V and J ends, which lost 7 bases and 5 bases, there was a span of 11 bases. The CDR3 runs to 12 residues.